This T cell receptor beta chain was recorded in a study of identifying expanded T cells in peripheral blood. Broader study findings: Technical replicates showed 0.9 to 1.5 changed clones; two weeks roughly 16; four weeks 19.

Here immunoSEQ multiplex PCR was the method, and the copy in TCRdb shows in-frame clones only, minus some. The data contain around 94,000 clones, about 85% of them singletons. Trimming took 3 bases from V and 7 from J; bases not matched to a gene: 13. This CDR3 region has 16 residues. Germline CDR1 SGHTS, CDR2 YDEGEE. Concerning this clone itself: The antigen is not known.

The receptor comes from a person between 18 and 75 years old in good health. Sequenced sample: blood. The chain couples TRBV5-8 to TRBJ1-5; 7 nucleotides align to TRBD1. The CDR3 sequence is CASSSNRGARKQPQHF. As DNA, the CDR3 is TGTGCCAGCAGCTCAAACAGGGGTGCTAGGAAGCAGCCCCAGCATTTT.